This note documents a single TCR beta chain sequence. Antigen specificity is unknown. This entry belongs to a study of identical twins. All donors comprised healthy Caucasians. With template switching, a universal primer site was added, and the cDNA carried unique molecular identifiers. MiXCR was run by TCRdb on the 5' RACE reads, yielding one entry per CDR3 protein. This sample has roughly 490,000 distinct CDR3 sequences, with approximately 15% found just once. Whole-study results and caveats: There were fewer insertions in abundant cord blood beta clonotypes, but memory repertoires showed no such pattern.

V lost 4 bases to trimming and J lost 2 bases, with 14 bases between them. This CDR3 has 15 amino acids. Germline CDR1 and CDR2: LGHDT and YNNKEL (reference sequence). Separately, the same data were catalogued under a study of yellow fever vaccine responses in identical twins. Per that study: Vaccine T cell responses of twins reportedly seemed partly convergent and partly personalized.

The J gene is TRBJ2-5, the V gene TRBV3-1; D not resolved. The sample taken for sequencing was CD4+ T cells sorted from blood. This TCR came from a woman between 18 and 29 years old in good health. In DNA form, the CDR3 reads TGTGCCAGCAGCCGTGGCGGAGCCAATCAAGAGACCCAGTACTTC. Residues: CASSRGGANQETQYF.